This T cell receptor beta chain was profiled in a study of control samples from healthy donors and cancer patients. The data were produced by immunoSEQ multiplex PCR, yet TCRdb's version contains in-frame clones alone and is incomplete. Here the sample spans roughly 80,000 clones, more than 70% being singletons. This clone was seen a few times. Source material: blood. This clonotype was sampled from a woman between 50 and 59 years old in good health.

Here the CDR3 reads CASSIRDNLSYNSPLHF. As DNA, the CDR3 is TGCGCCAGCAGTATTCGGGACAACCTCTCCTATAATTCACCCCTCCACTTT. V usage is TRBV10-1 and J usage is TRBJ1-6; weak D call: TRBD1 (6 bases). The length of the CDR3 is 17 residues. V lost 5 bases to trimming and J lost 0 bases, with 14 bases between them. Germline V gene lookup returns CDR1 WNHNN and CDR2 SYGVQD (reference sequence).